There are a few counts of the clone carrying this TCR beta chain. Its cognate antigen is unknown. Sample-barcoded 5' priming and a J-beta primer mix drove a second PCR of roughly 6 to 12 cycles. From the 5' RACE reads, TCRdb called clonotypes with MiXCR, one entry per CDR3 protein. The sample lists around 710,000 distinct CDR3 sequences, roughly 41% occurring once. The sample comes from a study of blood T cells in healthy people across ages. Looking at the study overall: About one barcoded beta molecule was captured per two T cells (by template switching).

The CDR3 has 18 amino acids. Per germline, CDR1 MNHEY and CDR2 SVGAGI. Trimming at V came to 2 bases and at J to 2 bases, leaving 6 bases not matched to a gene. General observations from the study: More naive CD4+ cells and higher diversity were found in long-lived than in aged donors. A roughly linear fall in TCR beta diversity per million T cells was seen with increasing age.

The chain employs TRBV6-5 and TRBJ2-3; 14 positions agree with TRBD2. The sequencing sample was made of blood. The sequence was obtained from a woman aged 60 to 75 in good health. The CDR3 loop reads CASSYGSGLAGATDTQYF. DNA for the CDR3: TGTGCCAGCAGTTACGGGTCGGGACTAGCGGGAGCCACAGATACGCAGTATTTT.